The sequence of this T cell receptor beta chain was determined in a study of T cells in Graves' hyperthyroidism and ophthalmopathy. V gave up 6 bases and J gave up 0 bases; unmatched junction bases: 4. The CDR3 is 15 residues long. Germline V CDR1 and CDR2: ENHRY, SYGVKD. For the diagnoses, clinical symptoms, serum thyroxine and TRAb, thyroid ultrasound and orbital computed tomography were used. This clonotype was seen many times. The target antigen is unknown. Amplification yielded TCR beta CDR3 regions, with RNA transcripts as the source. TCR CDR3 underwent first-round RT-PCR with the HTBI primer set. TCRdb re-derived calls from the multiplex PCR reads in MiXCR, one entry per CDR3 protein. Here the sample spans roughly 500,000 distinct CDR3 sequences, approximately 25% being singletons. Study results and limitations: Expanded thyroid clonotypes (above 0.001) were mostly also found in blood.

This chain connects TRBV10-3 to TRBJ2-5; 10 nucleotides match TRBD2. The sequenced material came from blood. The TCR was taken from a woman in her 30s with Graves' ophthalmopathy. CDR3 sequence (DNA): TGTGCCATCAGGGCTAGCGGGGGAGACCAAGAGACCCAGTACTTC. Encoded protein: CAIRASGGDQETQYF.